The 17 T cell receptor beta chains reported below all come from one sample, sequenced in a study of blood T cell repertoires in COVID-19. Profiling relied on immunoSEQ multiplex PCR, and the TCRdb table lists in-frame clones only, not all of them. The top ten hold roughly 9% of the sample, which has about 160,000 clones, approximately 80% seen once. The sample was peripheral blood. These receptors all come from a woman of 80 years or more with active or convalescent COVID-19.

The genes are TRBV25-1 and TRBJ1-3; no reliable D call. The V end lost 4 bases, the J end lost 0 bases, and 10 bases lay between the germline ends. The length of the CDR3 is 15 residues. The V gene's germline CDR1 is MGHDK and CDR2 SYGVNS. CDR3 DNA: TGTGCCAGCAGTGCCCTCGAGTTCTCTGGAAACACCATATATTTT. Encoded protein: CASSALEFSGNTIYF.

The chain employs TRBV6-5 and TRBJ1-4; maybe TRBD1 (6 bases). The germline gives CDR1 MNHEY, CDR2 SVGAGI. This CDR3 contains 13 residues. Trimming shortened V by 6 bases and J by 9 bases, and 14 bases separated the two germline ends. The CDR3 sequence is CASRTLQGQKLFF. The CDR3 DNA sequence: TGTGCCAGCAGGACATTACAGGGCCAAAAACTGTTTTTT.

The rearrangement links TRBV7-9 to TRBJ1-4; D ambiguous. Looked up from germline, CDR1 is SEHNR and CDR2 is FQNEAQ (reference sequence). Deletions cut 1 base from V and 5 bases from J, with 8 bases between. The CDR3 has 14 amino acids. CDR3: CASSLVTANEKLFF. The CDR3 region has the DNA TGTGCCAGCAGCTTAGTTACAGCCAATGAAAAACTGTTTTTT.

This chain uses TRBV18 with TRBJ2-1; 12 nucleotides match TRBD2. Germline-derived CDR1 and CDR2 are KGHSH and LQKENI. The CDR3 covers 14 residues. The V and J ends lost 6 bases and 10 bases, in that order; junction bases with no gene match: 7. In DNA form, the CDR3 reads TGTGCCAGCTCTTGGGAGACTAGCGGGGGCGAGCAGTTCTTC. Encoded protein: CASSWETSGGEQFF.

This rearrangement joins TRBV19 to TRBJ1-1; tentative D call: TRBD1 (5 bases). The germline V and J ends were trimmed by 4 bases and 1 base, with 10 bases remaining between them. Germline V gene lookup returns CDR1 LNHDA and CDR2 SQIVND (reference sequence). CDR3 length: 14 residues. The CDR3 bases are TGTGCCAGTAGTACCCGACAGACGAACACTGAAGCTTTCTTT. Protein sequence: CASSTRQTNTEAFF.

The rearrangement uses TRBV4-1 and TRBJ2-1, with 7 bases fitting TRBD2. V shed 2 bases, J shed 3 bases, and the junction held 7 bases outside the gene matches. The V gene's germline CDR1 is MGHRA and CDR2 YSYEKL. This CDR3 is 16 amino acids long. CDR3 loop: CASSQKTSVGYNEQFF. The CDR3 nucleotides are TGCGCCAGCAGCCAAAAAACTAGCGTAGGCTACAATGAGCAGTTCTTC.

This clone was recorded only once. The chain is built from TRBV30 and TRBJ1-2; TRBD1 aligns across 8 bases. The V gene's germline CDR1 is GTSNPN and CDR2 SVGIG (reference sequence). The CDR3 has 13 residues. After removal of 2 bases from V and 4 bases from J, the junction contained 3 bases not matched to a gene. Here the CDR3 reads CAWSQGASYGYTF. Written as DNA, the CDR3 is TGTGCCTGGAGTCAGGGGGCAAGCTATGGCTACACCTTC.

The CDR3 DNA follows: TGTGCCAGCAGCTCCGGGGACTCCCCCTGGACCCAGTACTTC. Its protein product is CASSSGDSPWTQYF. V gene TRBV7-2 combines with J gene TRBJ2-5, with D possibly matching TRBD2 (6 bases). The CDR3 totals 14 residues. The germline V and J ends were trimmed by 4 bases and 7 bases, with 16 bases remaining between them. Per germline, CDR1 SGHTA and CDR2 FQGNSA.

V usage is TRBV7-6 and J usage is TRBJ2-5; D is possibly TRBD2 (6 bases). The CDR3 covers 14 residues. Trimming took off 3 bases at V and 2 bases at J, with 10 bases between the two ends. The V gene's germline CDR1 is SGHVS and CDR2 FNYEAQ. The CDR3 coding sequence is TGTGCCAGCAGCTTGGGACTGAGACAAGAGACCCAGTACTTC. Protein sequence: CASSLGLRQETQYF.

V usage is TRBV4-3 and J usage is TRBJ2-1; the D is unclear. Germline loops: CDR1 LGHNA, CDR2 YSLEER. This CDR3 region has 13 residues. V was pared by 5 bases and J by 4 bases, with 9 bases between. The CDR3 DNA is TGCGCCAGCAGCGTATGGGCGTACAATGAGCAGTTCTTC. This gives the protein CASSVWAYNEQFF.

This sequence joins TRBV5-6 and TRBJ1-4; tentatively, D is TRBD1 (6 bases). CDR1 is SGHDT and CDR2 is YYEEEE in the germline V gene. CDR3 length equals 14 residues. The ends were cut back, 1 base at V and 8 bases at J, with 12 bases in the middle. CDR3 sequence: CASSLLGQGEKLFF. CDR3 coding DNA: TGTGCCAGCAGCTTGTTGGGACAAGGGGAAAAACTGTTTTTT.

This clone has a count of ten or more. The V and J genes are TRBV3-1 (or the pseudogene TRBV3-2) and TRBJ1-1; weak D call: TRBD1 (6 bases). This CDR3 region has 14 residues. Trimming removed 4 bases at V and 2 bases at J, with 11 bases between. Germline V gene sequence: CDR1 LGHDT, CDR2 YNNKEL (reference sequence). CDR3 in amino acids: CASSPQGYNTEAFF. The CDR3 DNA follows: TGTGCCAGCAGCCCCCAGGGGTACAACACTGAAGCTTTCTTT.

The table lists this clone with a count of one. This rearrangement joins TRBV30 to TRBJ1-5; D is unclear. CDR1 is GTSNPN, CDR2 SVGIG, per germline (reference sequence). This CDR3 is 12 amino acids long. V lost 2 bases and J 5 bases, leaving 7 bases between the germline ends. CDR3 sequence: CAWSPPDQPQHF. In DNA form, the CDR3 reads TGTGCCTGGAGTCCTCCGGATCAGCCCCAGCATTTT.

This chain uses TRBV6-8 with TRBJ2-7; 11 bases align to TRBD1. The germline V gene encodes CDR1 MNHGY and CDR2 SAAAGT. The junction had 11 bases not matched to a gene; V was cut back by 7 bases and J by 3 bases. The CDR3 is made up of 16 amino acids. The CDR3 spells CASTHTRTGGLYEQYF. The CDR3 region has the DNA TGTGCCAGCACCCACACCCGGACAGGGGGCCTCTACGAGCAGTACTTC.

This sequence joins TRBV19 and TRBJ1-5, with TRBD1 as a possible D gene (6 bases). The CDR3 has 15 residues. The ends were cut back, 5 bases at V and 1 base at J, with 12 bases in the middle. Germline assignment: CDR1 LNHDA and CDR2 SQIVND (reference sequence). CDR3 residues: CASSLFQGSNQPQHF. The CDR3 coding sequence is TGTGCCAGTAGTCTTTTTCAGGGGAGCAATCAGCCCCAGCATTTT.

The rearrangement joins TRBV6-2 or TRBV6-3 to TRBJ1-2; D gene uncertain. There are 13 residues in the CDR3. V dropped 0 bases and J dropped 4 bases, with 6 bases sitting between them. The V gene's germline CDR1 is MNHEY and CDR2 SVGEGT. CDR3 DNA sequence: TGTGCCAGCAGTTACTCGAACAGCTATGGCTACACCTTC. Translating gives CASSYSNSYGYTF.

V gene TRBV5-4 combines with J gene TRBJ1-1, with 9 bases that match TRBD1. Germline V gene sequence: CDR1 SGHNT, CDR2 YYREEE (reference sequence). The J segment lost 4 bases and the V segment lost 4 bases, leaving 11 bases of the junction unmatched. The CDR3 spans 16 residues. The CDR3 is CASSPRDREWGTEAFF. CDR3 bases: TGTGCCAGCAGCCCCCGGGACAGGGAATGGGGCACTGAAGCTTTCTTT.